The clone carrying this T cell receptor beta chain was detected only once. The target antigen is unknown. This specimen comes from a study of cytomegalovirus exposure and HLA in healthy donors. Across the whole study: Among several hundred genotyped donors, around 82% fell in the Caucasian-associated ancestry cluster.

The V segment lost 4 bases and the J segment 4 bases; nucleotides outside the gene matches: 5. CDR1 and CDR2 (germline): SGHTA, FQGNSA. This CDR3 comprises 14 residues. The PCR contained 60 Vbeta and 13 Jbeta primers. Only in-frame clones appear in the TCRdb table, and some are missing; sequencing was by immunoSEQ multiplex PCR. The repertoire holds around 180,000 clones, approximately 80% seen once, with 0.9% to 1.2% in the top ten. Study-wide results and limits: It was shown in a later analysis that HLA-associated TCR beta chains were more clonally expanded than other, equally common chains. There were approximately 150 TCR beta chains listed as cytomegalovirus-associated. Association of a missense DCLRE1C variant with TCR beta V- and J-gene trimming was reported in a later analysis.

Sequencing was done on a sample of PBMCs. The chain recombines TRBV7-2 with TRBJ1-2, with 8 bases that match TRBD1. The receptor comes from a woman aged 40 to 49 in good health and CMV-seronegative. The DNA of the CDR3 is TGTGCCAGCAGCTCCCGGGACAGGCTCTATGGCTACACCTTC. Its translation is CASSSRDRLYGYTF.